The 8 T cell receptor beta chains below were found in one sample sequenced in a study of vaccination and CD4 T cells after COVID-19. The antigens for these receptors are not known. The study sequenced cultured CD4+ T cell DNA using the Oncomine TCR Beta short-read assay. TCRdb re-derived calls from the PCR reads in MiXCR, one entry per CDR3 protein. The sample carries about 10,000 distinct CDR3 sequences, 30% recorded once. Treatment in this sample: approximately 9-day PBMC culture with coronavirus spike peptide pools or control peptides (ViraFEST assay). The material was CD4+ T cells from blood, cultured in vitro, obtained after SARS-CoV-2 vaccination. The source is a human donor who had recovered from COVID-19.

By share of the sample, this clonotype is medium-sized. The rearrangement uses TRBV20-1 and TRBJ1-1; D gene uncertain. Deletions cut 3 bases from V and 4 bases from J, with 3 bases between. Germline-derived CDR1 and CDR2 are DFQATT and SNEGSKA (reference sequence). This CDR3 is built from 10 residues. As DNA, the CDR3 is TGCAGTGCTAGGTTCACTGAAGCTTTCTTT. Its protein product is CSARFTEAFF.

The chain employs TRBV2 and TRBJ2-3, with 10 bases identical to TRBD2. The CDR3 has 15 amino acids. Germline CDR1 and CDR2: SNHLY and FYNNEI. V dropped 6 bases and J dropped 5; count of bases not matched to a gene: 8. CDR3 residues: CASSRTGLARDTQYF. In DNA, the CDR3 is TGTGCCAGCAGCCGCACGGGACTAGCGAGAGATACGCAGTATTTT.

This clonotype was seen only a few times. J is TRBJ1-1 and V is TRBV18; D is possibly TRBD1 (6 bases). Germline V gives CDR1 KGHSH, CDR2 LQKENI. This CDR3 region has 15 residues. V lost 4 bases and J lost 0, with 12 bases in between. The chain's CDR3 is CASSLETGMNTEAFF. The CDR3, as DNA: TGTGCCAGCTCACTCGAGACAGGAATGAACACTGAAGCTTTCTTT.

The V and J genes are TRBV5-6 and TRBJ1-5, with a weak D call TRBD1 (6 bases). The V end was cut by 4 bases, the J end by 7 bases, with 12 bases between. CDR1 is SGHDT and CDR2 is YYEEEE in the germline V gene. This CDR3 is 13 amino acids long. Here the CDR3 DNA reads TGTGCCAGCAGCGAACAGGGAAACCAGCCCCAGCATTTT. This sequence encodes CASSEQGNQPQHF.

This chain connects TRBV20-1 to TRBJ2-1, with D perhaps matching TRBD2 (7 bases). Germline loops: CDR1 DFQATT, CDR2 SNEGSKA (reference sequence). The CDR3 runs to 12 residues. V was cut by 1 base and J by 10 bases, with 11 bases left in between. CDR3 sequence: CSARVGGREQFF. The CDR3, as DNA: TGCAGTGCTAGAGTCGGGGGGCGGGAGCAGTTCTTC.

The chain employs TRBV20-1 and TRBJ1-4; TRBD1 agrees at 10 bases. V trimming: 6 bases; J trimming: 9 bases; junction bases outside the gene matches: 7. The CDR3 has 13 amino acids. The germline gives CDR1 DFQATT, CDR2 SNEGSKA (reference sequence). The CDR3 DNA reads TGCAGTGCCTTGCCGGGACAGGGGAAAAAACTGTTTTTT. Encoded protein: CSALPGQGKKLFF.

This clonotype was detected only a few times. V usage is TRBV5-4 and J usage is TRBJ2-1; D possibly matches TRBD1 or TRBD2 (6 bases each). The CDR3 has 15 residues. V was cut by 4 bases and J by 0 bases, with 11 bases left in between. The V gene's germline CDR1 is SGHNT and CDR2 YYREEE (reference sequence). The CDR3 reads CASSGGRASYNEQFF. DNA of the CDR3: TGTGCCAGCAGCGGGGGGCGGGCCTCCTACAATGAGCAGTTCTTC.

V is TRBV28 and J is TRBJ1-3, with a weak D call TRBD1 (6 bases). Germline lookup yields CDR1 MDHEN and CDR2 SYDVKM. V lost 3 bases to trimming and J lost 3 bases, with 15 bases between them. The CDR3 extends over 16 amino acids. The CDR3: CASSLGSGAGGNTIYF. CDR3 bases: TGTGCCAGCAGTTTGGGGTCGGGGGCCGGTGGAAACACCATATATTTT.